This TCR beta chain was profiled in a study of T-cell memory formation after mild COVID-19. Study information: For the most part, TCR clusters were specific to one donor. Overall study results and limits: Contracting clones, day 15 to 85, had balanced CD4/CD8, and later expanders favored CD4+.

TCR alpha and TCR beta cDNA libraries with sample barcodes and UMIs came from 5'RACE using constant-segment primers. In TCRdb, the 5' RACE reads were re-called with MiXCR into one record per CDR3 protein. The repertoire has around 450,000 distinct CDR3 sequences, 15% to 25% of them found once; the top ten carry approximately 8.4%. The length of the CDR3 is 15 residues. Germline CDR1 and CDR2: SGHRS and YFSETQ. Trimming cost V 4 bases and J 12 bases; bases outside gene matches: 13. In the case of this clonotype: The antigen is not known.

Sequencing used PBMCs or a T cell subset sorted from them (not recorded which). This chain joins TRBV5-1 and TRBJ2-1, with TRBD2 matching 10 bases. The TCR sequence derives from an adult woman who had mild COVID-19 (a few samples of this study predate the infection). Cell type and time point are not known. The CDR3 DNA reads TGCGCCAGCAGCGCACTAGCGGGGCCCCGCAGATGGCAGTTCTTC. The encoded protein is CASSALAGPRRWQFF.